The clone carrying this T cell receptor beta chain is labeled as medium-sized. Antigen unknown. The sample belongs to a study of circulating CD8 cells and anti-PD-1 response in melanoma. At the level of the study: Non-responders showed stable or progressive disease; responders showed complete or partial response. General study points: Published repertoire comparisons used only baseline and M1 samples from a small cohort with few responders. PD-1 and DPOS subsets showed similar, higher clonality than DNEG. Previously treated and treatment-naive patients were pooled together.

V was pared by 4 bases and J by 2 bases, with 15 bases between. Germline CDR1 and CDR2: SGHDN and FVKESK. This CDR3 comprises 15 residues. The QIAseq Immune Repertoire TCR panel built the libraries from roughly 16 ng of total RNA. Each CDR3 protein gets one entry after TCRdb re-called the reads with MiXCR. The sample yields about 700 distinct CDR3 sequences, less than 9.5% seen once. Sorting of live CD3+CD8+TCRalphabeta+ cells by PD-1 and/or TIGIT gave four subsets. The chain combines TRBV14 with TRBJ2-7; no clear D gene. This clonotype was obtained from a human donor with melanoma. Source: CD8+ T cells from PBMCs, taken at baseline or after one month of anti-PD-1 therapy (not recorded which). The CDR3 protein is CASSRDEALPYEQYF. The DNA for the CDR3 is TGTGCCAGCAGCCGAGATGAGGCTCTCCCCTACGAGCAGTACTTC.